The 30 T cell receptor beta chains given below trace back to one sample, sequenced in a study of CXCR3-negative and CXCR3-positive naive CD8 T cells. The TRB libraries of cDNA were built by UMI-labeled 5' RACE. Using the 5' RACE reads, TCRdb records one entry per CDR3 protein without DNA. In total, the table holds around 60,000 distinct CDR3 sequences. The sequenced material came from naive CXCR3- CD8+ T cells from blood. Subset noted: CD45RO-CCR7+CD27+CD95- naive CD8+ T cells lacking CXCR3 (TNR3-). These receptors were taken from a human donor in good health. Some clones in this sample may be carry-over from other donors' samples.

The chain joins TRBV10-1 to TRBJ1-1. The CDR3 sequence is 15 residues long. Germline assignment: CDR1 WNHNN and CDR2 SYGVQD (reference sequence). CDR3 sequence: CASSAHRPLNTEAFF.

This chain connects TRBV6-2 or TRBV6-3 to TRBJ2-1; the D call of TRBD1 rests on TCRdb alone, since no DNA is present to check it. The germline gives CDR1 MNHEY, CDR2 SVGEGT. The CDR3 has 15 residues. CDR3 sequence: CASKQGQYSYNEQFF.

The genes are TRBV9 and TRBJ2-2; TCRdb's D gene call, TRBD1, goes unchecked for lack of DNA. The germline V gene encodes CDR1 SGDLS and CDR2 YYNGEE. This CDR3 is built from 18 residues. The CDR3: CASSIRMEAGVDTGELFF. Complete variable domain (other parts from reference TRBV9 and TRBJ2-2): DSGVTQTPKHLITATGQRVTLRCSPRSGDLSVYWYQQSLDQGLQFLIQYYNGEERAKGNILERFSAQQFPDLHSELNLSSLELGDSALYFCASSIRMEAGVDTGELFFGEGSRLTVL.

The V gene is TRBV6-5, the J gene TRBJ2-1; TCRdb names TRBD2, which stays unverified in the absence of DNA. The CDR3 runs to 15 residues. Germline CDR1 is MNHEY and CDR2 is SVGAGI. The CDR3 spells CASSSLAGDYNEQFF.

This chain joins TRBV4-3 and TRBJ2-5. CDR1 and CDR2 (germline): LGHNA, YSLEER. CDR3 length: 11 amino acids. The CDR3 sequence: CASSRGSTQYF.

The V and J genes are TRBV28 and TRBJ2-1; there is no DNA to check the TCRdb D call of TRBD2. CDR3 length equals 15 residues. Germline lookup yields CDR1 MDHEN and CDR2 SYDVKM. CDR3 sequence: CASSQLGGAYNEQFF.

The chain's CDR3 is CASSRTHSNQPQHF. The chain combines TRBV12-3 or TRBV12-4 with TRBJ1-5; TCRdb names TRBD1, which stays unverified in the absence of DNA. The CDR3 loop spans 14 amino acids.

This chain connects TRBV21-1 to TRBJ2-7; TCRdb reports TRBD1, a call that lacks DNA to check it against. TRBV21-1 is a recognized pseudogene. CDR3 length: 16 residues. CDR3 in amino acids: CASSKDVGTVNCEQYF.

The rearrangement joins TRBV2 to TRBJ2-7; without DNA, the TCRdb call of TRBD2 cannot be checked. The CDR3 extends over 16 amino acids. CDR1 is SNHLY, CDR2 FYNNEI, per germline. The CDR3 reads CASSQKVLAGHYEQYF.

The chain has TRBV24-1 and TRBJ2-1; the D call from TCRdb, TRBD1, cannot be confirmed without DNA. The CDR3 length is 15 residues. The germline V gene has CDR1 KGHDR and CDR2 SFDVKD. The CDR3 loop reads CATSDSGGAFNEQFF.

The chain uses TRBV7-9 and TRBJ2-4; TCRdb returns TRBD2, unconfirmable since there is no DNA. This CDR3 has 15 amino acids. CDR1 and CDR2 (germline): SEHNR, FQNEAQ (reference sequence). The CDR3 loop reads CASSSQPGLGNIQYF.

The gene calls are TRBV27 and TRBJ2-5. Looked up from germline, CDR1 is MNHEY and CDR2 is SMNVEV (reference sequence). The CDR3 covers 13 residues. CDR3 sequence reads: CASSPQVQETQYF.

This clonotype registers medium-sized by frequency. The J gene is TRBJ2-1, the V gene TRBV7-7; the D call from TCRdb, TRBD2, cannot be confirmed without DNA. The germline CDR1 and CDR2 sequences are SSHAT and FNYEAQ (reference sequence). The length of the CDR3 is 15 residues. This chain's CDR3 is CASSQGLAEHNEQFF.

CDR3 loop: CASSPNDGPYEQYF. The chain combines TRBV7-9 with TRBJ2-7. The germline V gene has CDR1 SEHNR and CDR2 FQNEAQ (reference sequence). The CDR3 runs to 14 residues.

V is TRBV11-2 and J is TRBJ2-6. Germline values: CDR1 SGHAT, CDR2 FQNNGV. The CDR3 sequence is 16 residues long. The CDR3 here is CASSSSGRPGANVLTF. Drawing the rest from reference TRBV11-2 and TRBJ2-6, the complete variable domain is EAGVAQSPRYKIIEKRQSVAFWCNPISGHATLYWYQQILGQGPKLLIQFQNNGVVDDSQLPKDRFSAERLKGVDSTLKIQPAKLEDSAVYLCASSSSGRPGANVLTFGAGSRLTVL.

This chain joins TRBV29-1 and TRBJ2-7; the D call from TCRdb, TRBD1, cannot be confirmed without DNA. CDR1 and CDR2 from the germline V gene are SQVTM and ANQGSEA. There are 11 residues in the CDR3. This CDR3 reads CSSLAGYEQYF.

The V call is TRBV14, the J call TRBJ2-1; TCRdb's D call of TRBD2 is untestable without DNA. Germline CDR1 reads SGHDN; CDR2 reads FVKESK. This CDR3 has 18 amino acids. The CDR3 is CASSQEWGPSGTYNEQFF.

The chain combines TRBV23-1 with TRBJ2-3. TRBV23-1 is an ORF, with its function uncertain. The CDR3 extends over 13 amino acids. The chain's CDR3 is CSSSGFPTDTQYF.

This sequence joins TRBV29-1 and TRBJ2-1; checking the TCRdb D call of TRBD2 is not possible without DNA. CDR3 size: 13 residues. Germline-derived CDR1 and CDR2 are SQVTM and ANQGSEA. The CDR3 loop is CSVGRAEGNEQFF.

The gene calls are TRBV2 and TRBJ2-5; the D call of TRBD2 rests on TCRdb alone, since no DNA is present to check it. The germline CDR1 and CDR2 sequences are SNHLY and FYNNEI. The CDR3 covers 11 residues. The CDR3 region is CATGRRETQYF.

CDR3 sequence: CSVEGITGVPSYEQYF. This chain uses TRBV29-1 with TRBJ2-7; as DNA is missing, the TRBD1 call by TCRdb cannot be tested. Germline loops: CDR1 SQVTM, CDR2 ANQGSEA. CDR3 size: 16 residues.

The chain joins TRBV5-6 to TRBJ1-1. The CDR3 runs 12 residues. Germline assignment: CDR1 SGHDT and CDR2 YYEEEE. The CDR3 reads CASSLVAGEAFF. Looking up the rest from reference TRBV5-6 and TRBJ1-1 gives the full variable domain: DAGVTQSPTHLIKTRGQQVTLRCSPKSGHDTVSWYQQALGQGPQFIFQYYEEEERQRGNFPDRFSGHQFPNYSSELNVNALLLGDSALYLCASSLVAGEAFFGQGTRLTVV.

CDR3 sequence: CASSHRGTSGDNEQFF. V gene TRBV7-8 combines with J gene TRBJ2-1; TCRdb's assignment of TRBD2 cannot be checked, as there is no DNA. Germline values: CDR1 SGHVS, CDR2 FQNEAQ. The CDR3 runs 16 residues.

The V gene is TRBV19, the J gene TRBJ2-1. There are 13 residues in the CDR3. Germline V gene sequence: CDR1 LNHDA, CDR2 SQIVND (reference sequence). This chain's CDR3 is CAIAPGLYNEQFF.

The chain uses TRBV3-1 and TRBJ1-2. The germline CDR1 and CDR2 sequences are LGHDT and YNNKEL (reference sequence). This CDR3 has 14 residues. The CDR3 sequence is CASSQDLGGYGYTF.

The chain recombines TRBV28 with TRBJ2-7; TCRdb returns TRBD2, unconfirmable since there is no DNA. CDR3 length: 15 amino acids. CDR1 and CDR2 from the germline V gene are MDHEN and SYDVKM. The CDR3 reads CASSLRDRSTLEQYF. The whole variable domain, remainder taken from reference TRBV28 and TRBJ2-7, is DVKVTQSSRYLVKRTGEKVFLECVQDMDHENMFWYRQDPGLGLRLIYFSYDVKMKEKGDIPEGYSVSREKKERFSLILESASTNQTSMYLCASSLRDRSTLEQYFGPGTRLTVT.

The chain recombines TRBV25-1 with TRBJ1-1; there is no DNA to check the TCRdb D call of TRBD1. The CDR3 is 15 residues long. Germline V CDR1 and CDR2: MGHDK, SYGVNS. This CDR3 is CASSEYGGTGTEAFF.

The CDR3 region is CASIRDRNYGYTF. The J gene is TRBJ1-2, the V gene TRBV5-5; TCRdb's assignment of TRBD1 cannot be checked, as there is no DNA. CDR1 SGHKS and CDR2 YYEKEE come from the germline V gene (reference sequence). The CDR3 is 13 residues long.

This chain connects TRBV5-1 to TRBJ2-1; the D gene TCRdb calls, TRBD1, cannot be checked with no DNA. The CDR3 length is 12 residues. Per the germline V gene, CDR1 is SGHRS and CDR2 is YFSETQ. This CDR3 reads CASSFMGDEQFF.

This sequence joins TRBV6-5 and TRBJ1-5; TCRdb gives TRBD1 as the D gene, but with no DNA this cannot be confirmed. CDR1 and CDR2 (germline): MNHEY, SVGAGI. This CDR3 has 15 residues. CDR3 in amino acids: CASSYRRGDNQPQHF.